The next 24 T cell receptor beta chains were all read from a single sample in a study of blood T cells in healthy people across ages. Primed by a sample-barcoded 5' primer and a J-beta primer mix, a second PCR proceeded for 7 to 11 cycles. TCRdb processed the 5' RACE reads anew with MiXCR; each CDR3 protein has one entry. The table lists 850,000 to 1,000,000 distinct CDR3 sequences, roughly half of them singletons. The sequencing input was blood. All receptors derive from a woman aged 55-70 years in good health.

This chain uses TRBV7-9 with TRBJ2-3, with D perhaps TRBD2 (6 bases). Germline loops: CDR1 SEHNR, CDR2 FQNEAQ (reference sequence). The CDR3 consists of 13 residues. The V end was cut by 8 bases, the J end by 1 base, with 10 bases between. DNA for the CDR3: TGTGCCAGCCTAACTAGCCGCACAGATACGCAGTATTTT. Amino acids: CASLTSRTDTQYF.

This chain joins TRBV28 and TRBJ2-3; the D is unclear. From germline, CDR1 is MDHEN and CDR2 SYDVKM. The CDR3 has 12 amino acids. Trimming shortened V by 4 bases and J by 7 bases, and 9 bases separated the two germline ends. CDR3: CASSSGFYTQYF. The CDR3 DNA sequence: TGTGCCAGCAGTTCCGGGTTCTATACGCAGTATTTT.

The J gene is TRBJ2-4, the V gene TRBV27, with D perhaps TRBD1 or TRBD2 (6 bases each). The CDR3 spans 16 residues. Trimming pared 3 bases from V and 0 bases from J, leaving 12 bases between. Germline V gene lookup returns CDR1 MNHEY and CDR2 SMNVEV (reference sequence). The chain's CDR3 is CASSFVRGLAKNIQYF. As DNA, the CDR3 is TGTGCCAGCAGTTTCGTCAGGGGACTAGCCAAAAACATTCAGTACTTC.

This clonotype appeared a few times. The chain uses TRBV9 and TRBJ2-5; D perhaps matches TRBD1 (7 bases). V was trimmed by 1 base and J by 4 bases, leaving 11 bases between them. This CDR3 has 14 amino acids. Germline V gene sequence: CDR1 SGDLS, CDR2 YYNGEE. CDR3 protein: CASSVPQGGETQYF. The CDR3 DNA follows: TGTGCCAGCAGCGTACCGCAGGGGGGAGAGACCCAGTACTTC.

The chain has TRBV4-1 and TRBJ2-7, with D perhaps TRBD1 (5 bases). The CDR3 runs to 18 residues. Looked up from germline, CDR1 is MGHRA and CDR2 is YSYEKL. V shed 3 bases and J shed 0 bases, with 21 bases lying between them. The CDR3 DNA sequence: TGCGCCAGCAGCCACTTCTGGATACCCCAGGGAAACTCCTACGAGCAGTACTTC. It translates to CASSHFWIPQGNSYEQYF.

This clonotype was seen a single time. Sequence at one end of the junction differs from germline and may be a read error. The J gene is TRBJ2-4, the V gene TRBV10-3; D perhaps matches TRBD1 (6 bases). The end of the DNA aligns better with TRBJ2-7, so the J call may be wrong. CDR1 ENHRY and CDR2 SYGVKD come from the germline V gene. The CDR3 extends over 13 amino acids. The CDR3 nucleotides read TGTGCCATCGGTGAGGCGCAGGGGCACGAGCAGTACTTC. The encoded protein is CAIGEAQGHEQYF.

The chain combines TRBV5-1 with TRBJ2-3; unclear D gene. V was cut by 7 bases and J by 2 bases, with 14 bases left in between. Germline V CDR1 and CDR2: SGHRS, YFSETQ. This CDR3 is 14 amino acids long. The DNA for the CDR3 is TGCGCCAGCGGCACGAGAGAGGCCACAGATACGCAGTATTTT. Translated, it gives CASGTREATDTQYF.

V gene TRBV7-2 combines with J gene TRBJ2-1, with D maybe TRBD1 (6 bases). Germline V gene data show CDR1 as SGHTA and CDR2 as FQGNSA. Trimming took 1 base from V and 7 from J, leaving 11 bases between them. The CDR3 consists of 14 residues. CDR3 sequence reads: CASSLEFTGNEQFF. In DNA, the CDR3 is TGTGCCAGCAGCTTAGAATTCACAGGGAATGAGCAGTTCTTC.

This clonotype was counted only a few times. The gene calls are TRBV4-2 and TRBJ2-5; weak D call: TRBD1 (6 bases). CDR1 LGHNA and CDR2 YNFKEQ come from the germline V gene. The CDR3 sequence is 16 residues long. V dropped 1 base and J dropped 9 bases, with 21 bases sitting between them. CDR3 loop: CASSQASKYFRGSQYF. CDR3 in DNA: TGTGCCAGCAGCCAAGCCTCTAAGTATTTTAGGGGGTCCCAGTACTTC.

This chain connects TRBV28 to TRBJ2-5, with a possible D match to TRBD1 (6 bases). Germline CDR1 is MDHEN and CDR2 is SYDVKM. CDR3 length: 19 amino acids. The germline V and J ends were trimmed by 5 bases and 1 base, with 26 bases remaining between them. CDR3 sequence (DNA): TGTGCCAGCAGTCCCCCGAACAGGGTTCTATCACTGGGCCAAGAGACCCAGTACTTC. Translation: CASSPPNRVLSLGQETQYF. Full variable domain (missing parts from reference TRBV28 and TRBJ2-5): DVKVTQSSRYLVKRTGEKVFLECVQDMDHENMFWYRQDPGLGLRLIYFSYDVKMKEKGDIPEGYSVSREKKERFSLILESASTNQTSMYLCASSPPNRVLSLGQETQYFGPGTRLLVL.

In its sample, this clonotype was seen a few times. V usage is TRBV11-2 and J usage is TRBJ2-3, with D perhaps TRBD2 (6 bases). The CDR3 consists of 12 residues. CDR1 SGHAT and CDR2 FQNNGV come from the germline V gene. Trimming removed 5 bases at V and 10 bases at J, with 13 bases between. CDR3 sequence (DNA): TGTGCCAGCAGCGGACGGGGGTGGGCGCAGTATTTT. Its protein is CASSGRGWAQYF.

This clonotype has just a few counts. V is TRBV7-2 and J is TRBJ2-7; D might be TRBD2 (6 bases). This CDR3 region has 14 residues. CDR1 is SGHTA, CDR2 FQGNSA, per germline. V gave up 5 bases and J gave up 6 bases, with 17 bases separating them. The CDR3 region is CASSPRAGLIEQYF. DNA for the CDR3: TGTGCCAGCAGCCCGCGGGCGGGACTGATCGAGCAGTACTTC.

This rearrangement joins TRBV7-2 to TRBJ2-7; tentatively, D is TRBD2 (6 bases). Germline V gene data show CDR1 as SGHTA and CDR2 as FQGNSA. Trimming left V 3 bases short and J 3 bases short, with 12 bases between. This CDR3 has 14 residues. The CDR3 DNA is TGTGCCAGCAGCTTCCTAGCGAGCTACTACGAGCAGTACTTC. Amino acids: CASSFLASYYEQYF.

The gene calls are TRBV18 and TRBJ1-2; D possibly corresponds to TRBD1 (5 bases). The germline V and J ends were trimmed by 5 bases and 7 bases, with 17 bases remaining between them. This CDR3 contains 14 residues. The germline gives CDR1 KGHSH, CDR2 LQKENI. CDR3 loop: CASSDDRSVAGYTF. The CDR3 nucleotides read TGTGCCAGCTCAGACGACAGATCCGTTGCTGGCTACACCTTC.

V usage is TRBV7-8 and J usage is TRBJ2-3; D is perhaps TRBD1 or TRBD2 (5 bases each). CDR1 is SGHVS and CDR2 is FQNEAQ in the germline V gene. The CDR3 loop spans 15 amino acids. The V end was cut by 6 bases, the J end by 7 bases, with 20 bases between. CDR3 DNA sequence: TGTGCCAGCAGACCGTCGGGGCCCAGGTTGTATACGCAGTATTTT. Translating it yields CASRPSGPRLYTQYF.

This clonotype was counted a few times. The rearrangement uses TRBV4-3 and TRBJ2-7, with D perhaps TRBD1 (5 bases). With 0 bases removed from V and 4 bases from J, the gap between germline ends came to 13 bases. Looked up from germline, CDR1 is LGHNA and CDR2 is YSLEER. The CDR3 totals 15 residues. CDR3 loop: CASSQDLQGLYEQYF. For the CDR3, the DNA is TGCGCCAGCAGCCAAGATCTTCAGGGTTTATACGAGCAGTACTTC.

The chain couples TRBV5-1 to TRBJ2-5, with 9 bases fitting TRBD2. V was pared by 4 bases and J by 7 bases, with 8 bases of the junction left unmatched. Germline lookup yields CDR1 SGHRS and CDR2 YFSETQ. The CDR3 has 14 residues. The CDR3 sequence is CASSPAGGVGTQYF. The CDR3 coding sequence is TGCGCCAGCAGCCCAGCGGGAGGAGTAGGGACCCAGTACTTC.

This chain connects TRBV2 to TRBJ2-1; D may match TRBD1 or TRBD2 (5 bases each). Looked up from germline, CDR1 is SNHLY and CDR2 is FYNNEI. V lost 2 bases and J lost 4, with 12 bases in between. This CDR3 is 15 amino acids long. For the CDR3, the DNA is TGTGCCAGCAGTGAACAGGGACGTGCTTACAATGAGCAGTTCTTC. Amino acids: CASSEQGRAYNEQFF.

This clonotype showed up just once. The DNA of the CDR3 is TGCAGTGCTAGAGATCCCGGGCCGAAGACTGAAGCTTTCTTT. Protein sequence: CSARDPGPKTEAFF. This chain links TRBV20-1 with TRBJ1-1; D is unclear. The germline V gene has CDR1 DFQATT and CDR2 SNEGSKA (reference sequence). This CDR3 is 14 amino acids long. Trimming took 0 bases from V and 5 from J, leaving 13 bases between them.

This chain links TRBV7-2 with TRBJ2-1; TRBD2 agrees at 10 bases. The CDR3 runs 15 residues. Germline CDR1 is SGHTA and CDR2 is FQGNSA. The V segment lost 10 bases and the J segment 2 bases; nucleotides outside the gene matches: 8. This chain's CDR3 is CATTRTSGTYNEQFF. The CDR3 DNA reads TGTGCCACCACCCGGACTAGCGGCACCTACAATGAGCAGTTCTTC.

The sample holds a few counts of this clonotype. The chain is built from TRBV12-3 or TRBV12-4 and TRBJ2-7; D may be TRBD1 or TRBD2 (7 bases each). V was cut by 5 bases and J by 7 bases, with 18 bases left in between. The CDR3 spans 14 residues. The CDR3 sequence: CASSRDSLGGEQYF. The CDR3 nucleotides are TGTGCCAGCAGTCGGGACAGCCTGGGAGGGGAGCAGTACTTC.

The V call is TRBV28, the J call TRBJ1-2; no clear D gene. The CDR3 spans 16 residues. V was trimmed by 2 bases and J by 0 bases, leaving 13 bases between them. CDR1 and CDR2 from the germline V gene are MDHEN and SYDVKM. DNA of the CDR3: TGTGCCAGCAGTTTACGTCGACACGGAGCTAACTATGGCTACACCTTC. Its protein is CASSLRRHGANYGYTF.

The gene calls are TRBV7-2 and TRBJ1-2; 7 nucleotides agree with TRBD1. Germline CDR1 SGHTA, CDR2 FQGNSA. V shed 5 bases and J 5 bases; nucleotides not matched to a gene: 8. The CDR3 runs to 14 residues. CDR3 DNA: TGTGCCAGCAGCACCGCCGACAGGGTGTATGGCTACACCTTC. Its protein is CASSTADRVYGYTF.

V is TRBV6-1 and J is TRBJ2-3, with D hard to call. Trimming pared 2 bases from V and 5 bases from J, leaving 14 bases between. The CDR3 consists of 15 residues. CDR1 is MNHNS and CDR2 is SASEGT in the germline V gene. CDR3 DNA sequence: TGTGCCAGCAGTGAACTGTCAGGTCGTGGAGATACGCAGTATTTT. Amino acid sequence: CASSELSGRGDTQYF.